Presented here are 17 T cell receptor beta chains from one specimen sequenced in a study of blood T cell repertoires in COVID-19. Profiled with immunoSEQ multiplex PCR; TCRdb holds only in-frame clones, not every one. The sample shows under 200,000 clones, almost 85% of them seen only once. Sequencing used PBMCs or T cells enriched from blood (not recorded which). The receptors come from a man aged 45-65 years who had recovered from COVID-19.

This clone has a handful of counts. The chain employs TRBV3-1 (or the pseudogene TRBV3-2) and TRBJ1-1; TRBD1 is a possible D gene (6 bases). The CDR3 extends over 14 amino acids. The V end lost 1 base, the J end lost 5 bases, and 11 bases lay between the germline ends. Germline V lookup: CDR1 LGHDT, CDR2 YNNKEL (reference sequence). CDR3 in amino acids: CASSQASGETEAFF. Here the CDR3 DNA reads TGTGCCAGCAGCCAAGCTTCAGGGGAAACTGAAGCTTTCTTT.

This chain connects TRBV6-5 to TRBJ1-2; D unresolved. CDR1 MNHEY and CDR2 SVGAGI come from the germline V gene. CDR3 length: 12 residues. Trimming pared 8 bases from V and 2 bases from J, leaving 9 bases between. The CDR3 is CASARANYGYTF. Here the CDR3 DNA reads TGTGCCAGCGCGCGGGCGAACTATGGCTACACCTTC.

The DNA of the CDR3 is TGCGCCAGCAGCCCGCAGGGTCGGGGGAGCTACGAGCAGTACTTC. Translated: CASSPQGRGSYEQYF. V is TRBV5-1 and J is TRBJ2-7; possible D gene TRBD2, 6 bases. The V end was cut by 4 bases, the J end by 3 bases, with 17 bases between. Germline V gene sequence: CDR1 SGHRS, CDR2 YFSETQ. The CDR3 is 15 amino acids.

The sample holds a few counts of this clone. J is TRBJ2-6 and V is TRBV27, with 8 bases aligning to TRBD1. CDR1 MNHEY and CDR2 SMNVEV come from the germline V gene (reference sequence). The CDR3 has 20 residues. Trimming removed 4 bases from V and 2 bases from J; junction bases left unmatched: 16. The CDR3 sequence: CASSSPWTGSPVAGANVLTF. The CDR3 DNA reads TGTGCCAGCAGTTCCCCCTGGACAGGGTCCCCGGTGGCTGGGGCCAACGTCCTGACTTTC.

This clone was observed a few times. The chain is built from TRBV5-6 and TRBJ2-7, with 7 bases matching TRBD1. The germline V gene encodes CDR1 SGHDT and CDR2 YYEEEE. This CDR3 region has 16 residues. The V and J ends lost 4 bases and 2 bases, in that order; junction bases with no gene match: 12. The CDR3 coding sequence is TGTGCCAGCAGCCCCCTTGGACAGGCGGCCGCCTACGAGCAGTACTTC. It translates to CASSPLGQAAAYEQYF.

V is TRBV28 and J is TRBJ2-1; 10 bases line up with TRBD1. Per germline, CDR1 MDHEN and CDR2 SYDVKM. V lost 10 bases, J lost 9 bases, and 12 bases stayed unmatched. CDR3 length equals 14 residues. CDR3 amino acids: CATLFRQGAGEQFF. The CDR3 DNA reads TGTGCCACCCTTTTTAGACAGGGGGCAGGTGAGCAGTTCTTC.

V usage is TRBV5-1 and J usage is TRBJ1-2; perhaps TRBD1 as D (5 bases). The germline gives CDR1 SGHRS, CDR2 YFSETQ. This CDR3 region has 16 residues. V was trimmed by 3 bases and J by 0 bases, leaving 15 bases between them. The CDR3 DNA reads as TGCGCCAGCAGCTCGCATGGGCCAGGGCCTAACTATGGCTACACCTTC. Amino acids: CASSSHGPGPNYGYTF.

The CDR3 DNA reads as TGTGCCAGCAGCGGACAGGTTAGAGATGAGCAGTTCTTC. Residues: CASSGQVRDEQFF. The chain recombines TRBV12-3 or TRBV12-4 with TRBJ2-1; 7 bases agree with TRBD1. CDR3 length: 13 amino acids. V lost 6 bases, J lost 8 bases, and 7 bases stayed unmatched.

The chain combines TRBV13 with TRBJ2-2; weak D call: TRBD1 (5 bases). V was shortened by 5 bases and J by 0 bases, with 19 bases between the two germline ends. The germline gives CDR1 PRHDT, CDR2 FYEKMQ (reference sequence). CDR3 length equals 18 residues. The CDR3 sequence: CASSPESGRAANTGELFF. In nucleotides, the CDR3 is TGTGCCAGCAGCCCCGAATCGGGCAGGGCCGCGAACACCGGGGAGCTGTTTTTT.

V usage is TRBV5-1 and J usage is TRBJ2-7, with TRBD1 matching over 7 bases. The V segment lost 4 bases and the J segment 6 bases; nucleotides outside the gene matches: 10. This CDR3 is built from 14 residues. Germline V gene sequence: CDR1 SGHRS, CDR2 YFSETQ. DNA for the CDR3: TGCGCCAGCAGCCCCCCGGACAGGCCCGTCGAGCAGTACTTC. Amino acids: CASSPPDRPVEQYF.

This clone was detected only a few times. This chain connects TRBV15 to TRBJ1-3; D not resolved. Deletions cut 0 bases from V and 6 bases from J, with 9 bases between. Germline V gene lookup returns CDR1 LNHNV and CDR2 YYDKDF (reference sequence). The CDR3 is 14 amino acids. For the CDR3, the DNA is TGTGCCACCAGCAGAGAATTGCGAAAAAACACCATATATTTT. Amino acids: CATSRELRKNTIYF.

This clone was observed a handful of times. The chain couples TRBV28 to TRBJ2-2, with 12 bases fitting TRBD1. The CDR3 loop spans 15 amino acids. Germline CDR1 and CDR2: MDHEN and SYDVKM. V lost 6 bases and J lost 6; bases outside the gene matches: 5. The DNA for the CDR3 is TGTGCCAGCAGCCCTGGGACAGGGGGCCCCGGGGAGCTGTTTTTT. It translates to CASSPGTGGPGELFF.

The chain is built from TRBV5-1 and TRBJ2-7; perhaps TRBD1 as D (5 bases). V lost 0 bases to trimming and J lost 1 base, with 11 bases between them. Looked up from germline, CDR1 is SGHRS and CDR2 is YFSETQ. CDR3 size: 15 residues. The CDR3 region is CASSLVAGSSYEQYF. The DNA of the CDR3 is TGCGCCAGCAGCTTGGTGGCAGGGTCTTCCTACGAGCAGTACTTC.

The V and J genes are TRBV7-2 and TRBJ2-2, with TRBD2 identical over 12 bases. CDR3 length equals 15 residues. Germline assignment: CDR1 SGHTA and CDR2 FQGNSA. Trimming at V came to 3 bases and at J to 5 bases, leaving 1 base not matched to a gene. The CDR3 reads CASSLTSGRTGELFF. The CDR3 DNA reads TGTGCCAGCAGCTTGACTAGCGGGAGAACCGGGGAGCTGTTTTTT.

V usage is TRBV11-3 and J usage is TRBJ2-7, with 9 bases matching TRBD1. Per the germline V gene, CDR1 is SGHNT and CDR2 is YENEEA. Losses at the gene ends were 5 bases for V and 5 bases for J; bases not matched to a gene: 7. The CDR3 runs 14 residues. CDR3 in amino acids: CASSTQGALNEQYF. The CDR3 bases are TGTGCCAGCAGCACACAGGGGGCCCTTAACGAGCAGTACTTC.

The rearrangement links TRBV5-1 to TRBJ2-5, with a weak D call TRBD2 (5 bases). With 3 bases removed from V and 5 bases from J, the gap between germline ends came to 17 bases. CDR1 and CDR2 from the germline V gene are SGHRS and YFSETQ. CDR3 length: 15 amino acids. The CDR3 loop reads CASSSPSGWQETQYF. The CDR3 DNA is TGCGCCAGCAGCTCCCCCTCGGGGTGGCAGGAGACCCAGTACTTC.

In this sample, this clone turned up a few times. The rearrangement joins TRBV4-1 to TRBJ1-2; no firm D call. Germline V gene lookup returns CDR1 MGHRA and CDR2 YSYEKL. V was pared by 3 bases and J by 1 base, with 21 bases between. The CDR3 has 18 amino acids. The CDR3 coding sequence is TGCGCCAGCAGCCATAAAAAATCCTGGGAGAGAAGTAACTATGGCTACACCTTC. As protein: CASSHKKSWERSNYGYTF.